This TCR beta chain appears in the sequencing data of a study of breast tumors, draining lymph nodes, adjacent tissues. TCRdb used MiXCR to reprocess the multiplex PCR reads, holding one entry per CDR3 protein. The sample lists 200,000 to 250,000 distinct CDR3 sequences, approximately 36% occurring once. This clonotype was seen at least ten times. The lymph nodes were axillary draining lymph nodes from breast cancer patients. Germline V gene sequence: CDR1 DFQATT, CDR2 SNEGSKA (reference sequence). CDR3 size: 14 residues. With 3 bases removed from V and 4 bases from J, the gap between germline ends came to 14 bases.

The sequence came from a female donor with breast cancer. Some clones in this sample may be carry-over from other donors' samples. The V call is TRBV20-1, the J call TRBJ2-3; weak D call: TRBD1 (6 bases). Material for sequencing was axillary lymph node tissue. Here the CDR3 reads CSASRGMGADTQYF. In DNA form, the CDR3 reads TGCAGTGCTAGTAGGGGGATGGGGGCAGATACGCAGTATTTT.